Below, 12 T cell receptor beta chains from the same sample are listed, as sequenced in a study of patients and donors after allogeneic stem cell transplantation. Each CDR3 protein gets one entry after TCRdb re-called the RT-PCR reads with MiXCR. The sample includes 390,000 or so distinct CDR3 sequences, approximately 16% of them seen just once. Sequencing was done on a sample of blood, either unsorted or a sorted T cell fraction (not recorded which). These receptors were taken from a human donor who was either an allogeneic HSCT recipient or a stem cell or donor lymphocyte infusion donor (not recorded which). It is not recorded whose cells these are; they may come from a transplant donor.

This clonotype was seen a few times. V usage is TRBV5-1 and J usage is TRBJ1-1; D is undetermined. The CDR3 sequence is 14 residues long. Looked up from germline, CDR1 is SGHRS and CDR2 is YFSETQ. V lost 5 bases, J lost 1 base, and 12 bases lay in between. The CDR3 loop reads CASSREGPNTEAFF. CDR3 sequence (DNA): TGCGCCAGCAGTCGGGAGGGCCCGAACACTGAAGCTTTCTTT.

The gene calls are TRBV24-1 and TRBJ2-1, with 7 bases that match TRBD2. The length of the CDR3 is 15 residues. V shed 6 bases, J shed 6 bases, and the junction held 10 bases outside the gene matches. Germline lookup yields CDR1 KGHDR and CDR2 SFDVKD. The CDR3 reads CATSNRGRGGNEQFF. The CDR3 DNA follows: TGTGCCACCAGTAACCGCGGGAGAGGCGGCAATGAGCAGTTCTTC.

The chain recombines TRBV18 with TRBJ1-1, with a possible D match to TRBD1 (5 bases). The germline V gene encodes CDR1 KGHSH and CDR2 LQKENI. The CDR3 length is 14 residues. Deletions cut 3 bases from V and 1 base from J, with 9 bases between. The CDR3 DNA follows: TGTGCCAGCTCACCCGACGGGGCGAACACTGAAGCTTTCTTT. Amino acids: CASSPDGANTEAFF. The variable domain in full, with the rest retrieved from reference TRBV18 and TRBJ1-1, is NAGVMQNPRHLVRRRGQEARLRCSPMKGHSHVYWYRQLPEEGLKFMVYLQKENIIDESGMPKERFSAEFPKEGPSILRIQQVVRGDSAAYFCASSPDGANTEAFFGQGTRLTVV.

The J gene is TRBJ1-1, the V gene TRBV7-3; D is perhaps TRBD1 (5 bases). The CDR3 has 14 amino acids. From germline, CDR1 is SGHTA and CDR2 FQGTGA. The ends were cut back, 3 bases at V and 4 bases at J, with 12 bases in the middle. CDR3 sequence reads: CASSLGGLATEAFF. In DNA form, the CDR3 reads TGTGCCAGCAGCTTGGGGGGTCTGGCCACTGAAGCTTTCTTT.

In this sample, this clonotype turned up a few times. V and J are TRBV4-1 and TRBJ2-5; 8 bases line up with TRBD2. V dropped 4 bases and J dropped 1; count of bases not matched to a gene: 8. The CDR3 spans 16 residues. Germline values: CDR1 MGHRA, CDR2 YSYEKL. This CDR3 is CASSRVSGAFQETQYF. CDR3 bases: TGCGCCAGCAGCCGAGTTAGCGGGGCATTCCAAGAGACCCAGTACTTC.

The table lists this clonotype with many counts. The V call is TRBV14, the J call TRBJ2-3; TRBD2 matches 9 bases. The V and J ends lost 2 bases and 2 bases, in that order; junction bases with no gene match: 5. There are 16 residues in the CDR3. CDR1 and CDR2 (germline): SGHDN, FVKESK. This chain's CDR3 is CASSQSLAGLTDTQYF. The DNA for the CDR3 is TGTGCCAGCAGCCAATCGCTAGCGGGGCTCACAGATACGCAGTATTTT. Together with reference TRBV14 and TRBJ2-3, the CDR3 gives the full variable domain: EAGVTQFPSHSVIEKGQTVTLRCDPISGHDNLYWYRRVMGKEIKFLLHFVKESKQDESGMPNNRFLAERTGGTYSTLKVQPAELEDSGVYFCASSQSLAGLTDTQYFGPGTRLTVL.

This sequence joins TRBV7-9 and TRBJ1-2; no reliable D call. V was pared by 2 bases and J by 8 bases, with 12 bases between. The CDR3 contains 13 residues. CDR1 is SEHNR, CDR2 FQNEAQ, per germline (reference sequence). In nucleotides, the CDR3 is TGTGCCAGCAGCTTATCAAAACCGGGCGGCTACACCTTC. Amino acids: CASSLSKPGGYTF.

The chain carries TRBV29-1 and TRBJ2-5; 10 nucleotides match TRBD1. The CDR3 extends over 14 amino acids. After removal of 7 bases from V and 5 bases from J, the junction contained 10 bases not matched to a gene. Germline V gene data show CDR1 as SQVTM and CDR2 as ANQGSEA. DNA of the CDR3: TGCAGCGCTGTCCCGGGACAGGGGTGGGAGACCCAGTACTTC. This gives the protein CSAVPGQGWETQYF. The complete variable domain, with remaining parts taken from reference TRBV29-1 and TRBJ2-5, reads SAVISQKPSRDICQRGTSLTIQCQVDSQVTMMFWYRQQPGQSLTLIATANQGSEATYESGFVIDKFPISRPNLTFSTLTVSNMSPEDSSIYLCSAVPGQGWETQYFGPGTRLLVL.

The CDR3 loop reads CASRVKWGSLNTGELFF. In DNA, the CDR3 is TGTGCCAGCAGAGTAAAGTGGGGGTCCTTGAACACCGGGGAGCTGTTTTTT. V is TRBV7-9 and J is TRBJ2-2, with D possibly being TRBD1 or TRBD2 (5 bases each). CDR1 and CDR2 (germline): SEHNR, FQNEAQ (reference sequence). The length of the CDR3 is 17 residues. V dropped 6 bases and J dropped 1 base, with 18 bases sitting between them.

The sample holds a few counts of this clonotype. The CDR3 bases are TGTGCCAGCAGCCAGTTGACAGGGGGCGCCTATGGCTACACCTTC. Protein sequence: CASSQLTGGAYGYTF. The chain carries TRBV14 and TRBJ1-2, with 10 bases fitting TRBD1. Germline CDR1 reads SGHDN; CDR2 reads FVKESK. There are 15 residues in the CDR3. The V gene end was trimmed by 3 bases and the J gene end by 4 bases; junction bases not matched to a gene: 5. The full variable domain, with the rest looked up from reference TRBV14 and TRBJ1-2, is EAGVTQFPSHSVIEKGQTVTLRCDPISGHDNLYWYRRVMGKEIKFLLHFVKESKQDESGMPNNRFLAERTGGTYSTLKVQPAELEDSGVYFCASSQLTGGAYGYTFGSGTRLTVV.

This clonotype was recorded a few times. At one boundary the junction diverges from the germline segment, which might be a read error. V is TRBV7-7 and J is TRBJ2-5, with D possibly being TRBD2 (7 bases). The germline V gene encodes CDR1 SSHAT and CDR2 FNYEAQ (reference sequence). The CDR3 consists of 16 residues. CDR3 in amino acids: CASSLDGGRLQETQYF. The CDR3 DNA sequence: TGTGCTAGCAGCTTAGACGGGGGGCGGCTACAAGAGACCCAGTACTTC.

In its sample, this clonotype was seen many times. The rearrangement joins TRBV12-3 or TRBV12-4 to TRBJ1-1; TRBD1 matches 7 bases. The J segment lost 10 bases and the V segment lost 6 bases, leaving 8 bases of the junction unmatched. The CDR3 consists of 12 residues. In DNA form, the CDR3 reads TGTGCCAGCAGAAAGACAGGGATCCGAGCTTTCTTT. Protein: CASRKTGIRAFF.